This paragraph reports one T cell receptor (beta chain). This record comes from a study of blood T cell repertoires in COVID-19. The CDR3 consists of 13 residues. V was clipped by 4 bases and J by 3 bases, with 10 bases between them. In germline, CDR1 is MNHEY, CDR2 SMNVEV (reference sequence). TCRdb's table, derived via immunoSEQ multiplex PCR, lists solely in-frame clones and lacks some. The table includes roughly 53,000 clones, 90% to 95% detected once. Sequencing was done on a sample of peripheral blood. The origin of this receptor is a human donor in a cohort sampled during active COVID-19. The chain employs TRBV27 and TRBJ2-7; D possibly corresponds to TRBD2 (6 bases). The CDR3 loop reads CASSYGSNYEQYF. The DNA of the CDR3 is TGTGCCAGCAGTTACGGGAGCAACTACGAGCAGTACTTC.